The 29 T cell receptor beta chains below come from one sample, sequenced in a study of type 1 and type 2 diabetes patients. Amplification started from genomic DNA. A primer set of 30 forward and 13 reverse primers amplified the CDR3. TCRdb processed the multiplex PCR reads anew with MiXCR; each CDR3 protein has one entry. This table has more than 250,000 distinct CDR3 sequences, approximately 50% appearing once. The sample was peripheral blood mononuclear cells (PBMCs). All receptors come from a man between 18 and 29 years old with type 2 diabetes.

The chain employs TRBV19 and TRBJ2-2; 7 bases are a match to TRBD1. Germline V gives CDR1 LNHDA, CDR2 SQIVND (reference sequence). The CDR3 extends over 15 amino acids. Trimming removed 7 bases from V and 4 bases from J; junction bases left unmatched: 9. The CDR3 sequence: CASNRPGTVTGELFF. DNA of the CDR3: TGTGCCAGTAACAGACCCGGGACAGTCACCGGGGAGCTGTTTTTT.

This chain uses TRBV2 with TRBJ2-5; D not resolved. V was cut by 5 bases and J by 2 bases, with 9 bases left in between. CDR3 length equals 13 residues. CDR1 SNHLY and CDR2 FYNNEI come from the germline V gene. CDR3 DNA: TGTGCCAGCAGTTATTACAGTCAAGAGACCCAGTACTTC. The encoded protein is CASSYYSQETQYF.

The V gene is TRBV6-5, the J gene TRBJ1-4; 9 bases align to TRBD1. The CDR3 totals 15 residues. Looked up from germline, CDR1 is MNHEY and CDR2 is SVGAGI. Unmatched junction bases numbered 5, after V lost 4 bases and J lost 5 bases. The CDR3 sequence: CASSFGTGRNEKLFF. The CDR3 region has the DNA TGTGCCAGCAGTTTCGGGACAGGGAGGAATGAAAAACTGTTTTTT.

The chain joins TRBV5-1 to TRBJ1-2; 9 bases fit TRBD1. V shed 7 bases and J 5 bases; nucleotides not matched to a gene: 9. In germline, CDR1 is SGHRS, CDR2 YFSETQ. There are 14 residues in the CDR3. The CDR3 DNA is TGCGCCAGCTATGGACAGGGGCATCGGTATGGCTACACCTTC. Its protein is CASYGQGHRYGYTF. Variable domain in full (rest from reference TRBV5-1 and TRBJ1-2): KAGVTQTPRYLIKTRGQQVTLSCSPISGHRSVSWYQQTPGQGLQFLFEYFSETQRNKGNFPGRFSGRQFSNSRSEMNVSTLELGDSALYLCASYGQGHRYGYTFGSGTRLTVV.

This chain uses TRBV19 with TRBJ2-2; the match to TRBD1 covers 8 bases. With 5 bases clipped from V and 4 bases from J, the junction kept 3 bases outside the gene matches. The CDR3 has 14 residues. Germline V lookup: CDR1 LNHDA, CDR2 SQIVND (reference sequence). The CDR3 loop reads CASSRDRSTGELFF. In DNA, the CDR3 is TGTGCCAGTAGTCGGGACAGGTCCACCGGGGAGCTGTTTTTT.

The CDR3 protein is CASSQDLGRGDTGELFF. CDR3 DNA sequence: TGCGCCAGCAGCCAAGATCTAGGAAGGGGCGACACCGGGGAGCTGTTTTTT. The chain is built from TRBV4-3 and TRBJ2-2; maybe TRBD1 (5 bases). Germline V CDR1 and CDR2: LGHNA, YSLEER. The CDR3 contains 17 residues. V lost 0 bases and J lost 3, with 14 bases in between.

Note on this clonotype: No conserved phenylalanine or tryptophan ends this CDR3, so it is likely a read error. The chain combines TRBV6-5 with TRBJ1-1; D unclear. Germline V lookup: CDR1 MNHEY, CDR2 SVGAGI. The CDR3 is 14 amino acids. Trimming removed 4 bases at V and 4 bases at J, with 13 bases between. The CDR3: CASSLVWQSTEAFS. CDR3 coding DNA: TGTGCCAGCAGTTTGGTGTGGCAGAGCACTGAAGCTTTCTCT.

As concerns this clonotype: This could be a read error, since a much larger clone is one nucleotide away. The chain recombines TRBV7-2 with TRBJ2-5, with D hard to call. The CDR3 spans 11 residues. CDR1 and CDR2 (germline): SGHTA, FQGNSA. Trimming cost V 8 bases and J 3 bases, with 7 bases left between them. The CDR3 DNA is TGTGCCAGCGGCGTAAAAGAGACCCAGTACTTC. Amino acids: CASGVKETQYF.

The chain combines TRBV7-9 with TRBJ1-2; D call uncertain. Trimming took 2 bases from V and 7 from J, leaving 17 bases between them. The CDR3 sequence is 15 residues long. Per the germline V gene, CDR1 is SEHNR and CDR2 is FQNEAQ (reference sequence). This CDR3 reads CASSLMLGQAGGYTF. The CDR3 bases are TGTGCCAGCAGCTTAATGTTAGGGCAGGCTGGTGGCTACACCTTC.

This clonotype was observed a handful of times. It is likely a read error, because the conserved phenylalanine at the end of the CDR3 is missing. No DNA is shown, since the ends of the CDR3 on it are uncertain; the CDR3 is the one TCRdb lists. The chain has TRBV10-3 and TRBJ1-1; TRBD1 reflects the table's D call only, with no check against the DNA. The CDR3 extends over 10 residues, inclusive of both ends. The germline CDR1 and CDR2 sequences are ENHRY and SYGVKD. CDR3 loop: CAISAQGVPR.

The rearrangement joins TRBV6-6 to TRBJ1-4; D call uncertain. The V and J ends lost 5 bases and 7 bases respectively, with 8 bases between them. This CDR3 is 12 amino acids long. Germline CDR1 MNHNY, CDR2 SVGAGI (reference sequence). The CDR3 DNA reads as TGTGCCAGCAGTATTAATGGTGAAAAACTGTTTTTT. Translated, it gives CASSINGEKLFF.

The chain links TRBV7-2 to TRBJ1-5; weak D call: TRBD1 (5 bases). The CDR3 contains 18 residues. The germline V gene encodes CDR1 SGHTA and CDR2 FQGNSA. The germline V and J ends were trimmed by 3 bases and 5 bases, with 23 bases remaining between them. This CDR3 is CASSFFTGGPGRDQPQHF. The DNA for the CDR3 is TGTGCCAGCAGCTTCTTTACTGGAGGGCCGGGACGGGATCAGCCCCAGCATTTT.

The sample holds a few counts of this clonotype. The CDR3 here is CASSQDPLREEYF. The CDR3 coding sequence is TGTGCCAGCAGCCAAGATCCCCTGAGGGAGGAGTACTTC. This chain uses TRBV25-1 with TRBJ2-5, with TRBD2 as a possible D gene (6 bases). Trimming left V 6 bases short and J 12 bases short, with 20 bases between. The CDR3 sequence is 13 residues long. CDR1 and CDR2 from the germline V gene are MGHDK and SYGVNS.

This clonotype occurred a few times. The rearrangement joins TRBV9 to TRBJ2-7; D may be TRBD2 (5 bases). Trimming removed 0 bases at V and 0 bases at J, with 10 bases between. CDR1 and CDR2 from the germline V gene are SGDLS and YYNGEE. There are 15 residues in the CDR3. The CDR3, as DNA: TGTGCCAGCAGCGTAGGCGGGTCCGCCTCCTACGAGCAGTACTTC. Translating gives CASSVGGSASYEQYF.

The chain uses TRBV7-2 and TRBJ2-7; 9 bases agree with TRBD1. Germline CDR1 and CDR2: SGHTA and FQGNSA. V gave up 1 base and J gave up 3 bases; unmatched junction bases: 7. CDR3 size: 16 residues. The CDR3 coding sequence is TGTGCCAGCAGCTTAGAGGGGACAGGGATACTCTACGAGCAGTACTTC. It is translated as CASSLEGTGILYEQYF. Combining the CDR3 with reference TRBV7-2 and TRBJ2-7 gives the whole variable domain GAGVSQSPSNKVTEKGKDVELRCDPISGHTALYWYRQSLGQGLEFLIYFQGNSAPDKSGLPSDRFSAERTGGSVSTLTIQRTQQEDSAVYLCASSLEGTGILYEQYFGPGTRLTVT.

The V gene is TRBV6-6, the J gene TRBJ2-5; possible D gene TRBD1, 5 bases. The DNA end lines up better with TRBJ2-1; the J call may be wrong. CDR1 is MNHNY and CDR2 is SVGAGI in the germline V gene (reference sequence). The CDR3 spans 14 residues. CDR3 bases: TGTGCCAGCAGGTTCGGACAACAAAACAATGAGCAGTTCTTC. Translation: CASRFGQQNNEQFF.

This clonotype occurred many times. The chain recombines TRBV15 with TRBJ1-1; TRBD1 matches at 8 bases. The CDR3 extends over 15 amino acids. Germline V gene lookup returns CDR1 LNHNV and CDR2 YYDKDF (reference sequence). The trim removed 0 bases at V and 7 bases at J, leaving 7 bases unmatched. The CDR3 coding sequence is TGTGCCACCAGCAGAGATCCGGGACAGGTCGATGAAGCTTTCTTT. Its translation: CATSRDPGQVDEAFF. Variable domain in full (rest from reference TRBV15 and TRBJ1-1): DAMVIQNPRYQVTQFGKPVTLSCSQTLNHNVMYWYQQKSSQAPKLLFHYYDKDFNNEADTPDNFQSRRPNTSFCFLDIRSPGLGDTAMYLCATSRDPGQVDEAFFGQGTRLTVV.

CDR3 sequence reads: CSARDRSTAPWYF. CDR3 DNA: TGCAGTGCTAGAGATAGAAGTACAGCCCCGTGGTATTTT. The V call is TRBV20-1, the J call TRBJ2-3; the D is unclear. V was shortened by 0 bases and J by 14 bases, with 18 bases between the two germline ends. The CDR3 is 13 residues long. CDR1 is DFQATT and CDR2 is SNEGSKA in the germline V gene (reference sequence).

This clonotype was recorded at least ten times. The chain joins TRBV10-3 to TRBJ2-5; TRBD2 agrees at 9 bases. The CDR3 covers 13 residues. V shed 7 bases, J shed 3 bases, and the junction held 3 bases outside the gene matches. Germline V CDR1 and CDR2: ENHRY, SYGVKD. CDR3 region: CAIMERGEETQYF. In nucleotides, the CDR3 is TGTGCCATCATGGAGCGGGGGGAAGAGACCCAGTACTTC.

The V gene is TRBV7-8, the J gene TRBJ1-2; D may be TRBD1 (5 bases). Germline values: CDR1 SGHVS, CDR2 FQNEAQ. The CDR3 is made up of 14 amino acids. V was shortened by 0 bases and J by 4 bases, with 9 bases between the two germline ends. CDR3 DNA: TGTGCCAGCAGCTTAGCCGGGACGGGCTATGGCTACACCTTC. Its translation: CASSLAGTGYGYTF.

This clonotype was counted between two and nine times. The rearrangement uses TRBV6-1 and TRBJ2-7; 10 positions agree with TRBD2. V was clipped by 1 base and J by 4 bases; unmatched bases: 7. The CDR3 extends over 16 amino acids. Germline values: CDR1 MNHNS, CDR2 SASEGT. CDR3 region: CASSEVVGSGGYEQYF. CDR3 sequence (DNA): TGTGCCAGCAGTGAAGTGGTTGGTAGCGGGGGGTACGAGCAGTACTTC.

The chain links TRBV19 to TRBJ2-7; the D gene could be TRBD1 or TRBD2 (5 bases each). This CDR3 is built from 14 residues. With 5 bases removed from V and 3 bases from J, the gap between germline ends came to 14 bases. Germline V CDR1 and CDR2: LNHDA, SQIVND (reference sequence). The DNA of the CDR3 is TGTGCCAGTAGTTTTGGGGGAGACCACTACGAGCAGTACTTC. It translates to CASSFGGDHYEQYF.

The genes are TRBV6-1 and TRBJ1-1; D possibly corresponds to TRBD1 (6 bases). Germline V gene data show CDR1 as MNHNS and CDR2 as SASEGT. Trimming cost V 10 bases and J 5 bases, with 17 bases left between them. This CDR3 has 13 amino acids. The CDR3 spells CAIGGGGGTEAFF. CDR3 DNA: TGTGCCATCGGGGGAGGAGGGGGAACTGAAGCTTTCTTT.

This clonotype was seen a few times. The V and J genes are TRBV7-2 and TRBJ1-2; 7 bases align to TRBD1. Germline lookup yields CDR1 SGHTA and CDR2 FQGNSA. V shed 5 bases and J 5 bases; nucleotides not matched to a gene: 8. CDR3 size: 14 residues. The CDR3 DNA reads as TGTGCCAGCAGCCCGGGACAGATTTTTTATGGCTACACCTTC. This sequence encodes CASSPGQIFYGYTF. Based on the CDR3 plus reference TRBV7-2 and TRBJ1-2, the full variable domain is GAGVSQSPSNKVTEKGKDVELRCDPISGHTALYWYRQSLGQGLEFLIYFQGNSAPDKSGLPSDRFSAERTGGSVSTLTIQRTQQEDSAVYLCASSPGQIFYGYTFGSGTRLTVV.

The rearrangement uses TRBV15 and TRBJ2-7; a possible D gene is TRBD2 (6 bases). Germline assignment: CDR1 LNHNV and CDR2 YYDKDF (reference sequence). This CDR3 comprises 15 residues. V was clipped by 3 bases and J by 5 bases, with 17 bases between them. CDR3 nucleotide sequence: TGTGCCACCAGCAGGCGACCGAGCGGGCTTGACGAGCAGTACTTC. This gives the protein CATSRRPSGLDEQYF.

The chain employs TRBV7-8 and TRBJ1-4, with D maybe TRBD1 (5 bases). Trimming left V 2 bases short and J 7 bases short, with 11 bases between. There are 14 residues in the CDR3. CDR1 is SGHVS and CDR2 is FQNEAQ in the germline V gene. DNA for the CDR3: TGTGCCAGCAGCTTAACCGGGGGGACTGAAAAACTGTTTTTT. Amino acid sequence: CASSLTGGTEKLFF.

This clonotype was seen once. This CDR3 reads CAWSVSAGLAINTGELFF. DNA of the CDR3: TGTGCCTGGAGTGTCTCCGCCGGGTTAGCAATAAACACCGGGGAGCTGTTTTTT. The chain has TRBV30 and TRBJ2-2; D is unresolved. Germline-derived CDR1 and CDR2 are GTSNPN and SVGIG (reference sequence). V was pared by 0 bases and J by 2 bases, with 19 bases between. The CDR3 is 18 amino acids.

The chain is built from TRBV19 and TRBJ1-2, with 7 bases fitting TRBD1. Germline V gene lookup returns CDR1 LNHDA and CDR2 SQIVND (reference sequence). The CDR3 length is 14 residues. V shed 4 bases, J shed 4 bases, and the junction held 6 bases outside the gene matches. This chain's CDR3 is CASSSDRALYGYTF. CDR3 DNA sequence: TGTGCCAGTAGTAGCGACAGGGCTCTCTATGGCTACACCTTC.

This clonotype was observed many times. The chain uses TRBV2 and TRBJ2-7; D call uncertain. V lost 8 bases and J 3 bases, leaving 17 bases between the germline ends. Germline V lookup: CDR1 SNHLY, CDR2 FYNNEI. There are 14 residues in the CDR3. CDR3: CASGPLDSNYEQYF. The CDR3, as DNA: TGTGCCAGCGGCCCGCTAGACTCGAACTACGAGCAGTACTTC.